The source of this T cell receptor beta chain is a study of beta chain features in type 1 diabetes. Sorting produced populations that all topped 95% purity. Study-wide results and caveats: Researchers reported that naive, central memory and Treg TCRB repertoires appeared more similar in patients than in healthy donors. In every one of the four CD4+ subsets, TCRB CDR3s were moderately but significantly shorter in Type 1 diabetes patients.

In the case of this clone: Its antigen is currently unknown. A much larger clone differs by one base, so this may be a read error.

The sequenced template was cDNA made from the entire isolated RNA. Here immunoSEQ multiplex PCR was the method, and the copy in TCRdb shows in-frame clones only, minus some. The data show 240,000 or so clones, about 26% seen once. CDR3 size: 16 residues. Germline V lookup: CDR1 SGHTA, CDR2 FQGNSA. V lost 5 bases and J lost 3, with 16 bases in between. The sample consisted of central memory CD4+ T cells from blood. The origin of this receptor is a man aged 25-45 years in good health. This sequence joins TRBV7-2 and TRBJ2-2; D tentatively fits TRBD1 or TRBD2 (5 bases each). Here the CDR3 DNA reads TGTGCCAGCAGCCCGCTGAGTGGGGGTTACACCGGGGAGCTGTTTTTT. This encodes CASSPLSGGYTGELFF.